The rows below give T cell receptor beta chains drawn from one sample of a study of lymphopenia after photon versus proton radiotherapy. Sequencing used immunoSEQ multiplex PCR; TCRdb keeps in-frame clones, though not all of them. The sample lists 70,000 or so clones, approximately 91% occurring once. The material was peripheral blood, obtained from a patient treated with photon-based radiotherapy. The receptors come from a woman aged 70-85 years with pancreatic cancer. Each CDR3 is given with its conserved first and last residue. The D gene is left open where the match is weak. Clone size is stated in some rows and not others, as once, few, many or a class when expanded.

clone size,CDR3 length,V gene,J gene,D gene,CDR3 DNA,CDR3 protein
.,15,TRBV9,TRBJ2-7,TRBD2,TGTGCCAGCAGCGTAGAACTAGCGGGACCTTCCGAGCAGTACTTC,CASSVELAGPSEQYF
.,16,TRBV9,TRBJ2-3,TRBD2,TGTGCCAGCAGCGTCCGGCTAACGGGAGGAACAGATACGCAGTATTTT,CASSVRLTGGTDTQYF
.,12,TRBV6-5,TRBJ2-5,.,TGTGCCACACTAGGGGGAGCAGAGACCCAGTACTTC,CATLGGAETQYF
.,14,TRBV19,TRBJ1-5,.,TGTGCCAGTAGTACCAGGACAGTTAATCAGCCCCAGCATTTT,CASSTRTVNQPQHF
.,13,TRBV5-5,TRBJ2-3,.,TGTGCCAGCAGCTTGTACCCCACAGATACGCAGTATTTT,CASSLYPTDTQYF
.,14,TRBV4-1,TRBJ2-7,TRBD2,TGCGCCAGCAGCCAGGGACTAGCGGGAGACGAGCAGTACTTC,CASSQGLAGDEQYF
.,18,TRBV27,TRBJ2-1,TRBD2,TGTGCCAGCAGTCCAACCCGGCTAGCGGGAGAGGTGAGCAATGAGCAGTTCTTC,CASSPTRLAGEVSNEQFF
.,14,TRBV2,TRBJ2-2,TRBD1,TGTGCCAGCAGTGTGGGACAGGGAACCGGGGAGCTGTTTTTT,CASSVGQGTGELFF
.,15,TRBV7-9,TRBJ1-4,.,TGTGCCAGCAGCATATACAGGGCAGAGGGTGAAAAACTGTTTTTT,CASSIYRAEGEKLFF
.,17,TRBV18,TRBJ2-5,TRBD2,TGTGCCAGCTCACCACCGTCCAGCGGGAGAGGGGGAGAGACCCAGTACTTC,CASSPPSSGRGGETQYF
.,15,TRBV5-6,TRBJ2-7,TRBD2,TGTGCCAGCAGCATCATAGCGGGAGGGCTGTACGAGCAGTACTTC,CASSIIAGGLYEQYF
once,15,TRBV7-9,TRBJ2-1,TRBD2,TGTGCCAGCAGCTTAGTTGGGACCCGGGGGGATGAGCAGTTCTTC,CASSLVGTRGDEQFF
.,13,TRBV18,TRBJ1-5,.,TGTGCCAGCTCACCCCATCCAAATCAGCCCCAGCATTTT,CASSPHPNQPQHF
.,16,TRBV28,TRBJ2-3,TRBD1,TGTGCCAGCAGTGGTTCGGGACAGGGCGACACAGATACGCAGTATTTT,CASSGSGQGDTDTQYF
.,15,TRBV9,TRBJ2-1,TRBD2,TGTGCCAGCAGCGTAGGCCGGGAGGGTATAGATGAGCAGTTCTTC,CASSVGREGIDEQFF
.,13,TRBV19,TRBJ1-1,.,TGTGCCAGTAGTATAGGTGCAGGAACCGAAGCTTTCTTT,CASSIGAGTEAFF
few,20,TRBV27,TRBJ2-2,.,TGTGCCAGCAGTCCCCTTGACGGGAGAAGCGGCTACGCGAACACCGGGGAGCTGTTTTTT,CASSPLDGRSGYANTGELFF
.,16,TRBV5-1,TRBJ2-6,.,TGCGCCAGCAGCTTGGCCCCCAACTCTGGGGCCAACGTCCTGACTTTC,CASSLAPNSGANVLTF
.,14,TRBV5-4,TRBJ2-7,.,TGTGCCAGCAGCTTGGACCAGGTCTCCTACGAGCAGTACTTC,CASSLDQVSYEQYF
.,14,TRBV7-9,TRBJ2-2,.,TGTGCCAGCAGCTTAACCGCACACACCGGGGAGCTGTTTTTT,CASSLTAHTGELFF
.,15,TRBV25-1,TRBJ1-4,TRBD1,TGTGCCAGCAGGGCCCACGGACAGGCGGGGGAAAAACTGTTTTTT,CASRAHGQAGEKLFF
once,20,TRBV19,TRBJ2-1,TRBD2,TGTGCCAGTAGTATCCGGACTAGCGGGAGGGCCTTTAGGTCCTACAATGAGCAGTTCTTC,CASSIRTSGRAFRSYNEQFF
.,15,TRBV5-6,TRBJ2-3,.,TGTGCCAGCGAATGGGGCGGCTACACTAGGGATACGCAGTATTTT,CASEWGGYTRDTQYF
.,13,TRBV5-5,TRBJ1-1,TRBD1,TGTGCCAGCAGCTTGGAACAGGGGTCGGAAGCTTTCTTT,CASSLEQGSEAFF
.,13,TRBV10-3,TRBJ1-1,.,TGTGCCATCACCGAGGACGGGATCGCTGAAGCTTTCTTT,CAITEDGIAEAFF
.,15,TRBV6-6,TRBJ2-2,.,TGTGCCAGCAGTTACTCGGGACCGAACACCGGGGAGCTGTTTTTT,CASSYSGPNTGELFF
.,16,TRBV9,TRBJ1-5,TRBD1,TGTGCCAGCAGCGTAGCTGGACAGGGAGGCGATCAGCCCCAGCATTTT,CASSVAGQGGDQPQHF
.,17,TRBV4-1,TRBJ1-3,.,TGCGCCAGCAGCCAAGGATTCGCAGGCCTCCCTGGAAACACCATATATTTT,CASSQGFAGLPGNTIYF
once,14,TRBV6-5,TRBJ2-7,TRBD1,TGTGCCAGCAGTTATGACAGGGGGGCCTACGAGCAGTACTTC,CASSYDRGAYEQYF
.,17,TRBV21-1,TRBJ2-2,.,TGTGCCAAACCTCACGTCCGAACGGGAGAGGGGACCGGGGAGCTGTTTTTT,CAKPHVRTGEGTGELFF
.,14,TRBV28,TRBJ1-5,TRBD1,TGTGCCAGCAGTTTCACAGGGGCCCGACAGCCCCAGCATTTT,CASSFTGARQPQHF
.,17,TRBV7-8,TRBJ2-7,TRBD2,TGTGCCAGCCGGCCTAGCGGGTTGGTGGGTGCCGCCTACGAGCAGTACTTC,CASRPSGLVGAAYEQYF
.,15,TRBV19,TRBJ2-1,.,TGTGCCAGTAGTGTCCCCGGGACTCAAGTGCCGACGATCTTCTTC,CASSVPGTQVPTIFF
.,13,TRBV6-5,TRBJ2-7,.,TGTGCCAGCAGTTTGGGCCGACTGCAGGAGCAGTACTTC,CASSLGRLQEQYF
.,15,TRBV4-2,TRBJ2-1,TRBD2,TGTGCCAGCAGCGAGACTAGCGGGAGTAAAAATGAGCAGTTCTTC,CASSETSGSKNEQFF
.,15,TRBV10-3,TRBJ2-3,TRBD2,TGTGCCATAGGCGCGGGAGGGCCGAGCACAGATACGCAGTATTTT,CAIGAGGPSTDTQYF
.,16,TRBV15,TRBJ2-7,TRBD1,TGTGCCACCAGCAGGCAAACCACAGGGGTATACCACGAGCAGTACTTC,CATSRQTTGVYHEQYF
.,17,TRBV30,TRBJ2-1,TRBD2,TGTGCCTGGAGTGTCTTCTATAGCGGGAGTCGGGACAATGAGCAGTTCTTC,CAWSVFYSGSRDNEQFF
.,14,TRBV14,TRBJ2-1,TRBD2,TGTGCCAGCAGCCTAGCGGGAAGGGGTAATGAGCAGTTCTTC,CASSLAGRGNEQFF
.,12,TRBV27,TRBJ1-2,.,TGTGCCAGCAGTGAAGGGGGACGTGGCTACACCTTC,CASSEGGRGYTF